Listed here is a single TCR beta chain. Its antigen is undetermined. These data come from a study of T cell responses to AZD1222 COVID-19 vaccine. Points from the study as a whole: The study sampled repertoires only after the peak T cell response. Vaccine-related CD4 TCRs covered spike, predominating at 160-218 and 743-854. Just a handful of AZD1222 recipients were seropositive at baseline.

Repertoires were generated with immunoSEQ multiplex PCR, while TCRdb's copy carries only in-frame clones and drops some. This sample has more than 100,000 clones, with roughly 85% found just once. Sequencing was performed on peripheral blood, taken on day 0 of AZD1222 vaccination. This TCR was recovered from an adult in good health.

CDR3 loop: CAISESMRGADTEAFF. The DNA of the CDR3 is TGTGCCATCAGTGAGTCGATGCGGGGGGCGGACACTGAAGCTTTCTTT. The J gene is TRBJ1-1, the V gene TRBV10-3; a possible D gene is TRBD1 (6 bases). V dropped 0 bases and J dropped 3 bases, with 14 bases sitting between them. This CDR3 region has 16 residues. Germline V gene lookup returns CDR1 ENHRY and CDR2 SYGVKD.